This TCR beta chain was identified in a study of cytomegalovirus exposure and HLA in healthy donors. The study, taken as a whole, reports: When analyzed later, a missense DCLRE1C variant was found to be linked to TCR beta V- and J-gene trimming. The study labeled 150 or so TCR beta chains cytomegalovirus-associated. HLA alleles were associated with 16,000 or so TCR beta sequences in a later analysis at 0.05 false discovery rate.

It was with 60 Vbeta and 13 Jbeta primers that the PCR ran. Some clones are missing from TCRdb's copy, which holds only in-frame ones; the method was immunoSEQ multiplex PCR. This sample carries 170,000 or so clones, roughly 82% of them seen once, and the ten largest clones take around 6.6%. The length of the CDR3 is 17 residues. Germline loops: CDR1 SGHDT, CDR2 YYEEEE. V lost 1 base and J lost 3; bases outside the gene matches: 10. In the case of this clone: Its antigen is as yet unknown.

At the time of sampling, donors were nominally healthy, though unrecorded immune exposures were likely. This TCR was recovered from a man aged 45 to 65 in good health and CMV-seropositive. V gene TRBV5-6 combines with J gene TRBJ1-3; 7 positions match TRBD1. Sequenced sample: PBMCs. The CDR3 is CASSLYFEGAGGNTIYF. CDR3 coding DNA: TGTGCCAGCAGCTTGTATTTTGAGGGGGCCGGTGGAAACACCATATATTTT. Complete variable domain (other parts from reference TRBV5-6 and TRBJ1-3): DAGVTQSPTHLIKTRGQQVTLRCSPKSGHDTVSWYQQALGQGPQFIFQYYEEEERQRGNFPDRFSGHQFPNYSSELNVNALLLGDSALYLCASSLYFEGAGGNTIYFGEGSWLTVV.